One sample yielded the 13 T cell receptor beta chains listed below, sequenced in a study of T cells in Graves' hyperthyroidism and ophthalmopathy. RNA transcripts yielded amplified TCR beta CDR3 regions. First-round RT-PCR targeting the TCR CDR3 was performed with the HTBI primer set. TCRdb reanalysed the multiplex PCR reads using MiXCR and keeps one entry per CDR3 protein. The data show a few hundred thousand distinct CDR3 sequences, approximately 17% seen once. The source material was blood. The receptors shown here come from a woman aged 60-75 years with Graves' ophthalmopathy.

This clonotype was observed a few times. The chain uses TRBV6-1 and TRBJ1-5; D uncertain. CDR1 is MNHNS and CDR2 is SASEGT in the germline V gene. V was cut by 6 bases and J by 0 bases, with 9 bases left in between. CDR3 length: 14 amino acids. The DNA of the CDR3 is TGTGCCAGCAGGCCTTTCACTAGCAATCAGCCCCAGCATTTT. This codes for CASRPFTSNQPQHF.

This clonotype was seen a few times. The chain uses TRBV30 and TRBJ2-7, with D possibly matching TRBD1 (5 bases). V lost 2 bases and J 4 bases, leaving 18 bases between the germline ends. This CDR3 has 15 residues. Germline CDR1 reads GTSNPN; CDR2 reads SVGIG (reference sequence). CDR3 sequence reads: CAWSTKDRMLYEQYF. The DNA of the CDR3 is TGTGCCTGGAGTACTAAAGACAGAATGCTTTACGAGCAGTACTTC.

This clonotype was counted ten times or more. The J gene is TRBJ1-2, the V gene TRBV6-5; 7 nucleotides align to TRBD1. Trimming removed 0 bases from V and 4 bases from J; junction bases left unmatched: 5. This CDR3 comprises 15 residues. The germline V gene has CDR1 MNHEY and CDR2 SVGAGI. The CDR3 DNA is TGTGCCAGCAGTTACTCGACAGGGACGGGCTATGGCTACACCTTC. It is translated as CASSYSTGTGYGYTF.

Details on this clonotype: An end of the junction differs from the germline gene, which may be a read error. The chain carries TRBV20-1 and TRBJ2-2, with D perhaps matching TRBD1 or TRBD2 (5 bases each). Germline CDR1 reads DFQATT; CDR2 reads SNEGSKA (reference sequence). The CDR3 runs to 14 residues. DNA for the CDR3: TGCAGTGCGCGAGGGGTGGAGAACACCGGGGAGCTGCTTTTT. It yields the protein CSARGVENTGELLF.

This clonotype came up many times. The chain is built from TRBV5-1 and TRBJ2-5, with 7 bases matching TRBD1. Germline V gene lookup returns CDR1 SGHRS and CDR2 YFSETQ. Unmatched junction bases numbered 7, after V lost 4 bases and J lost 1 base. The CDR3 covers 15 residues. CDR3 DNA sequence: TGCGCCAGCAGCCCCGGGACAGTAGCCCAAGAGACCCAGTACTTC. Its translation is CASSPGTVAQETQYF.

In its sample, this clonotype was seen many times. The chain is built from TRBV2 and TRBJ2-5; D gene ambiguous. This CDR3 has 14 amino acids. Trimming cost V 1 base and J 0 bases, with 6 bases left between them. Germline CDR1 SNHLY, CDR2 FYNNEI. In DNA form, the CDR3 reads TGTGCCAGCAGTGAAGTCAGCTACCAAGAGACCCAGTACTTC. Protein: CASSEVSYQETQYF. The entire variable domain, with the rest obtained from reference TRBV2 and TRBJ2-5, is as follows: EPEVTQTPSHQVTQMGQEVILRCVPISNHLYFYWYRQILGQKVEFLVSFYNNEISEKSEIFDDQFSVERPDGSNFTLKIRSTKLEDSAMYFCASSEVSYQETQYFGPGTRLLVL.

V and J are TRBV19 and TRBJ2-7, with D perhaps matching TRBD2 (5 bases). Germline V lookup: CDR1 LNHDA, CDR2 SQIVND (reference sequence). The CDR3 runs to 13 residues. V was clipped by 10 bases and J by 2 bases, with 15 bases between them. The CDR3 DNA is TGTGCCACCTCGATCGGGGTTGCCTACGAGCAGTACTTC. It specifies CATSIGVAYEQYF. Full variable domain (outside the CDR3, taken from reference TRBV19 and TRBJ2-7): DGGITQSPKYLFRKEGQNVTLSCEQNLNHDAMYWYRQDPGQGLRLIYYSQIVNDFQKGDIAEGYSVSREKKESFPLTVTSAQKNPTAFYLCATSIGVAYEQYFGPGTRLTVT.

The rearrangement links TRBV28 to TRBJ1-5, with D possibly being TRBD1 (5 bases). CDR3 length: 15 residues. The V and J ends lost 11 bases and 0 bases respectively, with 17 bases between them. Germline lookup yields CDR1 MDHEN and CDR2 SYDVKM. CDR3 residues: CAGNLPGDSNQPQHF. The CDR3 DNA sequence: TGTGCCGGCAATCTCCCGGGGGATAGCAATCAGCCCCAGCATTTT.

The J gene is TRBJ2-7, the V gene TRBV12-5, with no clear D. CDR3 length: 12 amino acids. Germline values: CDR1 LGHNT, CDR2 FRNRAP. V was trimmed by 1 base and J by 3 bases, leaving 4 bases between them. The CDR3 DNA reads TGTGCTAGTGGTTTGGGACTCTACGAGCAGTACTTC. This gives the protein CASGLGLYEQYF.

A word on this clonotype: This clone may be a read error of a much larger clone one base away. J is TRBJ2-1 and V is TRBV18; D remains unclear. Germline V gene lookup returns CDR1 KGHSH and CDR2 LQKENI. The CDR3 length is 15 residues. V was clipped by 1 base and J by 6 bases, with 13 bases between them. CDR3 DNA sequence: TGTGCCAGCTCACCACTTGCGACCACCTGCAATGAGCAGTTCTTC. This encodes CASSPLATTCNEQFF.

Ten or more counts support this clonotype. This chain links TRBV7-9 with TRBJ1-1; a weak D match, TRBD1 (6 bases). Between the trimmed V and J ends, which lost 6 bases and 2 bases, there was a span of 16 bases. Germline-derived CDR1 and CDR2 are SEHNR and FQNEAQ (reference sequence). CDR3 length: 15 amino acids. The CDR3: CASRFSGQINTEAFF. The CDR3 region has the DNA TGTGCCAGCAGGTTCTCGGGACAAATAAACACTGAAGCTTTCTTT.

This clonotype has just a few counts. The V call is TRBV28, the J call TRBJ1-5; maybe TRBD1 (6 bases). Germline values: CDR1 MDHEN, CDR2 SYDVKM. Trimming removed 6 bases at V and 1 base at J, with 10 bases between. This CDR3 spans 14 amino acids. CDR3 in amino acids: CASSGTTSNQPQHF. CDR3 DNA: TGTGCCAGCAGCGGGACAACCAGCAATCAGCCCCAGCATTTT.

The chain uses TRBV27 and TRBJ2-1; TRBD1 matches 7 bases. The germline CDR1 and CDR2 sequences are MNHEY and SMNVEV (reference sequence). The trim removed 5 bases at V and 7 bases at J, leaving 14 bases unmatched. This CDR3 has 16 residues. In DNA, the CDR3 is TGTGCCAGCAGTCCTCTGAGGGGACAGCCGGGTAATGAGCAGTTCTTC. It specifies CASSPLRGQPGNEQFF.